These T cell receptor beta chains were read from a single sample in a study of T cell responses to AZD1222 COVID-19 vaccine. TCRdb's table, derived via immunoSEQ multiplex PCR, lists solely in-frame clones and lacks some. There are 100,000 or so clones in the sample; approximately 88% occur only once, and under 3% lies in the top ten. This specimen was peripheral blood, taken on day 0 of AZD1222 vaccination. The source is an adult in good health. CDR3s include the opening cysteine and the closing phenylalanine or tryptophan. A D gene is named only where the DNA matches it firmly. Expanded clones get a size class; other rows say once, few or many, or leave the size out.

D	size	V	J	CDR3	DNA
-	-	TRBV4-1	TRBJ2-1	CASSQVLSAPGVF	TGCGCCAGCAGCCAAGTCTTGAGCGCCCCGGGGGTCTTC
TRBD2	few	TRBV12-3/TRBV12-4	TRBJ2-5	CASRRSGGETQYF	TGTGCCAGCAGAAGGAGCGGGGGTGAGACCCAGTACTTC
-	-	TRBV2	TRBJ1-6	CASSDDGPRGSPLHF	TGTGCCAGCAGTGATGATGGGCCAAGAGGATCACCCCTCCACTTT
-	once	TRBV5-4	TRBJ1-6	CASSGGQANSPLHF	TGTGCCAGCAGCGGCGGACAAGCTAATTCACCCCTCCACTTT
-	-	TRBV10-1	TRBJ2-3	CASSRDTDTQYF	TGCGCCAGCAGTCGGGACACAGATACGCAGTATTTT
-	-	TRBV6-5	TRBJ1-1	CASSNRVSRTEAFF	TGTGCCAGCAGTAACAGGGTCTCGCGCACTGAAGCTTTCTTT
-	-	TRBV14	TRBJ1-4	CASSQGFNEKLFF	TGTGCCAGCAGCCAGGGGTTTAATGAAAAACTGTTTTTT
TRBD2	-	TRBV5-3	TRBJ2-2	CARRRLADGELFF	TGTGCCAGAAGGCGACTAGCGGACGGGGAGCTGTTTTTT
TRBD2	-	TRBV4-3	TRBJ2-7	CASSPSGRPYEQYF	TGCGCCAGCAGCCCTTCCGGGAGGCCCTACGAGCAGTACTTC
-	once	TRBV24-1	TRBJ2-4	CATTYQFKNIQYF	TGTGCCACCACATACCAATTCAAAAACATTCAGTACTTC
-	-	TRBV3-1/TRBV3-2	TRBJ2-2	CASSQITGELFF	TGTGCCAGCAGCCAAATTACCGGGGAGCTGTTTTTT
-	-	TRBV3-1/TRBV3-2	TRBJ1-6	CASSQDYRSPLHF	TGTGCCAGCAGCCAAGATTACCGGTCACCCCTCCACTTT
-	-	TRBV20-1	TRBJ1-5	CSASPANQPQHF	TGCAGTGCTAGTCCGGCGAATCAGCCCCAGCATTTT
TRBD1	-	TRBV7-2	TRBJ1-2	CASSPTGKVYGYTF	TGTGCCAGCAGCCCGACAGGGAAGGTCTATGGCTACACCTTC
TRBD2	-	TRBV5-1	TRBJ2-1	CASALGSSGGYNEQFF	TGCGCCAGCGCATTGGGATCCAGCGGGGGGTACAATGAGCAGTTCTTC
-	-	TRBV2	TRBJ2-2	CASSELYTGELFF	TGTGCCAGCAGTGAATTATACACCGGGGAGCTGTTTTTT
-	few	TRBV19	TRBJ2-7	CASSGYRESEQYF	TGTGCCAGTAGTGGATACAGGGAGAGCGAGCAGTACTTC
-	-	TRBV28	TRBJ2-1	CASRAPTNEQFF	TGTGCCAGCAGAGCCCCTACAAATGAGCAGTTCTTC